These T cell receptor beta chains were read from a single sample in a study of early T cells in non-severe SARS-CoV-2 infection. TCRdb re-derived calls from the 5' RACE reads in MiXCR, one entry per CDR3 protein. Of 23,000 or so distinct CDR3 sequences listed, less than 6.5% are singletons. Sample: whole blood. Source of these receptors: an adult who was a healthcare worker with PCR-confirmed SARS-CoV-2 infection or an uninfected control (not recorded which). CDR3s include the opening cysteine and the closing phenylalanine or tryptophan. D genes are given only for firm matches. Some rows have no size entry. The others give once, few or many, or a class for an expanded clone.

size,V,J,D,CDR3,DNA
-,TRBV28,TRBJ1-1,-,CASSLYRMNTEAFF,TGTGCCAGCAGTTTGTACCGGATGAACACTGAAGCTTTCTTT
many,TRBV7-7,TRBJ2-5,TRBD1,CASSYGTGVSETQYF,TGTGCTAGCAGCTACGGGACAGGGGTTTCGGAGACCCAGTACTTC
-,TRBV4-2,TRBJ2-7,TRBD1,CASSQDWGQPAYEQYF,TGTGCCAGCAGCCAAGATTGGGGACAGCCCGCCTACGAGCAGTACTTC
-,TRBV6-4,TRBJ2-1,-,CASSEREYNEQFF,TGTGCCAGCAGTGAACGGGAGTACAATGAGCAGTTCTTC
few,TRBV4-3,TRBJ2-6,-,CASSQDWTAGANVLTF,TGCGCCAGCAGCCAAGATTGGACAGCTGGGGCCAACGTCCTGACTTTC
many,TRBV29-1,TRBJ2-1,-,CSVGRIIDNEQFF,TGCAGCGTTGGAAGGATTATCGACAATGAGCAGTTCTTC
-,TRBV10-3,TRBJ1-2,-,CATDRGTNYGYTF,TGTGCCACTGACCGGGGTACTAACTATGGCTACACCTTC
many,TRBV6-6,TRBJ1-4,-,CASSTGSLSNEKLFF,TGTGCCAGCAGTACGGGGTCTCTATCTAATGAAAAACTGTTTTTT
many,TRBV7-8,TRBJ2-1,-,CASSIRRGEASYNEQFF,TGTGCCAGCAGCATACGCAGGGGGGAAGCGTCCTACAATGAGCAGTTCTTC
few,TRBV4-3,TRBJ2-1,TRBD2,CASSHPLAGGPNEQFF,TGCGCCAGCAGCCACCCCCTAGCGGGAGGGCCCAATGAGCAGTTCTTC
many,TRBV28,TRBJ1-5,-,CASSLLGNQPQHF,TGTGCCAGCAGTTTACTCGGGAATCAGCCCCAGCATTTT
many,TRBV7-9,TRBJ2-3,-,CASSLATTGTDTQYF,TGTGCCAGCAGCTTAGCGACAACTGGCACAGATACGCAGTATTTT
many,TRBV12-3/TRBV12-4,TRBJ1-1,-,CASSFQGLGAFF,TGTGCCAGCAGTTTTCAGGGGCTGGGAGCTTTCTTT
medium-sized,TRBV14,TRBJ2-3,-,CASGRFSGDTQYF,TGTGCCAGCGGACGGTTCAGTGGAGATACGCAGTATTTT
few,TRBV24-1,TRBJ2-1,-,CATSGYNEQFF,TGTGCCACCAGTGGGTACAATGAGCAGTTCTTC
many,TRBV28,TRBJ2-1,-,CASSSLTPYNEQFF,TGTGCCAGCAGTTCCCTGACTCCGTACAATGAGCAGTTCTTC
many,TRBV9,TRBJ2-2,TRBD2,CASSVRAGDTGELFF,TGTGCCAGCAGCGTCCGAGCGGGAGACACCGGGGAGCTGTTTTTT
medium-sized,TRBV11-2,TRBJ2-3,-,CASSLESGATQYF,TGTGCCAGCAGCTTAGAGAGTGGGGCGACGCAGTATTTT
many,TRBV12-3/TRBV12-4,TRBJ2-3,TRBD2,CASRNSGRGDTQYF,TGTGCCAGCAGAAATAGCGGGAGGGGAGATACGCAGTATTTT
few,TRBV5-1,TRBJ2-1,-,CASSMTRNEQFF,TGCGCCAGCAGCATGACCCGTAATGAGCAGTTCTTC
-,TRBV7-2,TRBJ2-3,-,CASSLVVLDTQYF,TGTGCCAGCAGCTTAGTGGTGTTAGATACGCAGTATTTT
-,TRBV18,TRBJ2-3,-,CASSLQYSEGADTQYF,TGTGCCAGCTCCCTCCAGTACTCGGAAGGCGCAGATACGCAGTATTTT
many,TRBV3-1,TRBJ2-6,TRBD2,CASSQGLAGTSGANVLTF,TGTGCCAGCAGCCAAGGACTAGCGGGAACTTCCGGGGCCAACGTCCTGACTTTC
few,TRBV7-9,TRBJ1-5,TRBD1,CATAGTGNQPQHF,TGTGCCACTGCCGGGACAGGGAATCAGCCCCAGCATTTT
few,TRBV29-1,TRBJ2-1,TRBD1,CSAGPGQGVGNEQFF,TGCAGCGCCGGGCCGGGACAGGGTGTCGGCAATGAGCAGTTCTTC
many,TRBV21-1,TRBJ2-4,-,CASIRDRGDKNIQYF,TGTGCCAGCATCCGAGACAGGGGCGACAAAAACATTCAGTACTTC
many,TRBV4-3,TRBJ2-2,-,CASSQTREFHTGELFF,TGCGCCAGCAGCCAGACCCGGGAGTTCCACACCGGGGAGCTGTTTTTT
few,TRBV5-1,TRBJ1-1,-,CASSESGSRTEAFF,TGCGCCAGCAGTGAGTCGGGATCGCGCACTGAAGCTTTCTTT
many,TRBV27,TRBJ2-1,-,CASYRANSYNEQFF,TGTGCCAGCTATCGAGCGAACTCCTACAATGAGCAGTTCTTC
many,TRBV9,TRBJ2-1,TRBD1,CASTGQGGDEQFF,TGTGCCAGCACCGGACAGGGCGGAGATGAGCAGTTCTTC
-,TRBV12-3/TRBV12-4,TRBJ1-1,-,CASSLAGGRVEAFF,TGTGCCAGCAGTTTAGCAGGGGGGCGAGTGGAAGCTTTCTTT
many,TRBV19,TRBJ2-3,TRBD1,CASSWAGGRGDTQYF,TGTGCCAGTAGTTGGGCAGGGGGACGCGGAGATACGCAGTATTTT
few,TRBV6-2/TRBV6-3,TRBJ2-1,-,CASRRTSYNEQFF,TGTGCCAGCAGGCGGACCTCTTACAATGAGCAGTTCTTC
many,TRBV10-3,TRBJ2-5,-,CAISPRADQETQYF,TGTGCCATCAGTCCCAGGGCAGACCAAGAGACCCAGTACTTC
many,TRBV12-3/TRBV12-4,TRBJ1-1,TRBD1,CASSAYGTGAEAFF,TGTGCCAGCAGTGCCTACGGGACAGGGGCTGAAGCTTTCTTT
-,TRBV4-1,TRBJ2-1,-,CASSQPREAGGGNEQFF,TGCGCCAGCAGCCAGCCCCGGGAGGCAGGGGGCGGAAATGAGCAGTTCTTC
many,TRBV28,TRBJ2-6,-,CATQGTGANVLTF,TGTGCCACTCAGGGTACTGGGGCCAACGTCCTGACTTTC
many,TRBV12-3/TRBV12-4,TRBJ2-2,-,CASSLVLVGTGELFF,TGTGCCAGCAGTTTAGTGCTAGTCGGCACCGGGGAGCTGTTTTTT
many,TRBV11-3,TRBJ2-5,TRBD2,CASSPDPQAGVPQETQYF,TGTGCCAGCAGCCCGGACCCACAAGCGGGAGTCCCCCAAGAGACCCAGTACTTC
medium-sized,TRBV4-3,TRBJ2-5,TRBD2,CASSLTSGRGETQYF,TGCGCCAGCAGCCTAACTAGCGGGAGAGGCGAGACCCAGTACTTC
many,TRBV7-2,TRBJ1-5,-,CASSLIHIHHQPQHF,TGTGCCAGCAGCTTAATTCACATACATCATCAGCCCCAGCATTTT
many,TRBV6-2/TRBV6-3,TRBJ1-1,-,CASSYGQGSTEAFF,TGTGCCAGCAGTTACGGGCAGGGATCGACTGAAGCTTTCTTT
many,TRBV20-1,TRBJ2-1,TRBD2,CSAPVWGRVDEQFF,TGCAGTGCCCCCGTATGGGGGAGGGTAGATGAGCAGTTCTTC
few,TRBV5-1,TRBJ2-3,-,CASSAETSTDTQYF,TGCGCCAGCAGCGCCGAGACTAGCACAGATACGCAGTATTTT
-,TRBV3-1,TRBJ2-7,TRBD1,CASSQMTGGPYEQYF,TGTGCCAGCAGCCAAATGACAGGGGGCCCCTACGAGCAGTACTTC
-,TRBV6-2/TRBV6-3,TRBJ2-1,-,CASSYSSDYNEQFF,TGTGCCAGCAGTTACTCATCGGACTACAATGAGCAGTTCTTC
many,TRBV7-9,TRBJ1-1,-,CASRSRENTEAFF,TGTGCCAGCAGGTCCCGGGAGAACACTGAAGCTTTCTTT
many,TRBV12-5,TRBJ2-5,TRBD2,CASGLGRTSGRETQYF,TGTGCTAGTGGTTTGGGGAGGACTAGCGGGAGAGAGACCCAGTACTTC
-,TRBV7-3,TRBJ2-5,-,CASSLELQETQYF,TGTGCCAGCAGCTTGGAGCTCCAAGAGACCCAGTACTTC
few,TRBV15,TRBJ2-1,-,CATSSSTYNEQFF,TGTGCCACCAGCAGCAGTACGTACAATGAGCAGTTCTTC
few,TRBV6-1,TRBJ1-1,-,CASSGLEGNTEAFF,TGTGCCAGCAGTGGTTTGGAAGGGAACACTGAAGCTTTCTTT
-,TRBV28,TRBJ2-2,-,CASKPPGERYTGELFF,TGTGCCAGCAAGCCCCCGGGGGAACGGTACACCGGGGAGCTGTTTTTT
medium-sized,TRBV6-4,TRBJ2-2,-,CASSSGNTGELFF,TGTGCCAGCAGTAGCGGGAACACCGGGGAGCTGTTTTTT